The clone carrying this TCR beta chain was observed a handful of times. Its antigen is not known. The V end lost 3 bases, the J end lost 3 bases, and 12 bases lay between the germline ends. This CDR3 is built from 14 residues. Germline lookup yields CDR1 MNHEY and CDR2 SMNVEV (reference sequence). This sample is drawn from a study of T cell responses to AZD1222 COVID-19 vaccine. The study's findings and limits: Researchers report vaccine-associated CD4 TCRs spanning spike, with dominance at 160-218 and 743-854. Researchers took repertoire samples only after the peak T cell response had come. Clonal diversity may have been underestimated, and the donors were mostly white British, with more females than males.

The data were produced by immunoSEQ multiplex PCR, yet TCRdb's version contains in-frame clones alone and is incomplete. The sample lists more than 120,000 clones; about 82% were seen once. The clonotype originates from an adult who received the AZD1222 COVID-19 vaccine. Sequenced material: peripheral blood, taken 28 days after the second AZD1222 dose. The rearrangement uses TRBV27 and TRBJ2-7, with a weak D call TRBD1 (5 bases). CDR3 region: CASSLAGPFYEQYF. The CDR3 DNA sequence: TGTGCCAGCAGTTTGGCAGGGCCTTTCTACGAGCAGTACTTC.